This TCR beta chain stems from a study of blood T cell repertoires in COVID-19. In the study overall: The United States, Italy and Spain were the sources of the acute and convalescent COVID-19 samples. From T cells, B-cell-depleted T cells, or PBMCs came the material, which was cDNA or gDNA.

Unmatched junction bases numbered 7, after V lost 4 bases and J lost 2 bases. CDR1 and CDR2 (germline): MGHRA, YSYEKL. CDR3 length equals 15 residues. In the authors' workflow: Counts of nucleated cells, estimated from reference gene primer amplification, were obtained. Profiling relied on immunoSEQ multiplex PCR, and the TCRdb table lists in-frame clones only, not all of them. V, J and clone size were drawn from that table, and D and trimming were deduced from the DNA. The data hold 95,000 to 150,000 clones, with about four fifths observed a single time. This clone was observed a single time. The chain combines TRBV4-1 with TRBJ2-5; TRBD2 agrees at 7 bases. The receptor was isolated from a man of 80 years or more with active or convalescent COVID-19. The specimen sequenced was peripheral blood. CDR3 region: CASSLRDYQQETQYF. The CDR3 DNA sequence: TGCGCCAGCAGCCTCCGGGACTACCAACAAGAGACCCAGTACTTC.